The next 5 T cell receptor beta chains were all read from a single sample in a study of T cells after yellow fever vaccination. Via MiXCR, TCRdb re-called the 5' RACE reads, giving one row per CDR3 protein. The profile covers approximately 85,000 distinct CDR3 sequences, with 10% to 15% appearing a single time and just under 25% taken by the ten largest. The material sequenced was CD8+ T cells not binding an NS4B(214-222) dextramer, sorted from PBMCs, taken more than 20 days after the first yellow fever vaccination. These receptors all stem from a man younger than 35 who received the YFV17D yellow fever vaccine.

This clonotype was detected a few times. The chain is built from TRBV10-2 and TRBJ2-7; TRBD1 is a possible D gene (5 bases). The V gene's germline CDR1 is WSHSY and CDR2 SAAADI. This CDR3 contains 13 residues. Trimming took 8 bases from V and 6 from J, leaving 17 bases between them. CDR3 bases: TGCGCCAGCCTCTCCCTTGGGGCGGCCGAGCAGTACTTC. Protein sequence: CASLSLGAAEQYF.

The gene calls are TRBV13 and TRBJ1-3; D ambiguous. The V end lost 1 base, the J end lost 4 bases, and 8 bases lay between the germline ends. The CDR3 has 14 amino acids. Germline values: CDR1 PRHDT, CDR2 FYEKMQ (reference sequence). This chain's CDR3 is CASSLARAGNTIYF. The CDR3 bases are TGTGCCAGCAGCTTAGCTAGGGCCGGAAACACCATATATTTT.

In this sample, this clonotype turned up many times. The chain recombines TRBV29-1 with TRBJ2-3; 12 nucleotides align to TRBD2. V shed 6 bases, J shed 3 bases, and the junction held 7 bases outside the gene matches. This CDR3 is 15 amino acids long. The germline CDR1 and CDR2 sequences are SQVTM and ANQGSEA. The CDR3 coding sequence is TGCAGCGTCACTCTAGCGGGGGGGCGAACAGATACGCAGTATTTT. It encodes CSVTLAGGRTDTQYF.

In this sample, this clonotype turned up a few times. The V call is TRBV29-1, the J call TRBJ1-2; tentative D call: TRBD1 (5 bases). The germline CDR1 and CDR2 sequences are SQVTM and ANQGSEA. Trimming removed 5 bases at V and 7 bases at J, with 17 bases between. CDR3 length equals 13 residues. The CDR3 here is CSVPGPGLRGYTF. CDR3 DNA sequence: TGCAGCGTTCCCGGCCCGGGGCTGCGTGGCTACACCTTC.

The table lists this clonotype with a few counts. This chain uses TRBV6-2 or TRBV6-3 with TRBJ2-6; the match to TRBD2 covers 8 bases. The CDR3 extends over 13 amino acids. The junction had 0 bases not matched to a gene; V was cut back by 11 bases and J by 0 bases. Looked up from germline, CDR1 is MNHEY and CDR2 is SVGEGT. The CDR3 DNA sequence: TGTGCCGGGACTAGCTCTGGGGCCAACGTCCTGACTTTC. It codes for CAGTSSGANVLTF.